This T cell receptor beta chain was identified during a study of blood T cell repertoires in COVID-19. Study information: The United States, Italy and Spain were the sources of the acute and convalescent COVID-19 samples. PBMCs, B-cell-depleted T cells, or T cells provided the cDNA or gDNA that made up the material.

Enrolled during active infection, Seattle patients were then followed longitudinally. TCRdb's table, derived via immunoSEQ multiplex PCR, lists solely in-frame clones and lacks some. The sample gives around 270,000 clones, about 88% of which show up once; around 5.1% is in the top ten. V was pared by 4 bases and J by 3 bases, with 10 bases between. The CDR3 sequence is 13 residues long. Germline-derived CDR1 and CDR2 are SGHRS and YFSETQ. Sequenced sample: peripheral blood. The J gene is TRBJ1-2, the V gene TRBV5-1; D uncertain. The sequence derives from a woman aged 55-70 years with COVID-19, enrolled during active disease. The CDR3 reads CASSAGLDYGYTF. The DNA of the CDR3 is TGCGCCAGCAGCGCGGGGTTGGACTATGGCTACACCTTC.